This TCR beta chain was observed in a study of blood T cell repertoires in COVID-19. The wider study: Samples representing acute and convalescent COVID-19 were sourced from the United States, Italy and Spain. From T cells, B-cell-depleted T cells, or PBMCs came the material, which was cDNA or gDNA.

Per the original methods: Reference gene primer amplification in the assay estimated nucleated cell counts. Method: immunoSEQ multiplex PCR; TCRdb's copy keeps in-frame clones and lacks some. V and J calls and clone size are as listed in that table; D and trimming were resolved from the DNA. The sample yields over 300,000 clones, about 90% seen once. Germline V gene sequence: CDR1 MNHEY, CDR2 SMNVEV (reference sequence). The ends lost 5 bases at V and 0 bases at J; junction bases unmatched: 15. This CDR3 region has 19 residues. The specimen was peripheral blood. This TCR came from a man younger than 35 with active or convalescent COVID-19. The chain joins TRBV27 to TRBJ2-1; TRBD1 agrees at 8 bases. CDR3: CASSSLDRGVFSSYNEQFF. The CDR3 nucleotides are TGTGCCAGCAGTAGCCTAGACAGGGGCGTATTTAGCTCCTACAATGAGCAGTTCTTC.